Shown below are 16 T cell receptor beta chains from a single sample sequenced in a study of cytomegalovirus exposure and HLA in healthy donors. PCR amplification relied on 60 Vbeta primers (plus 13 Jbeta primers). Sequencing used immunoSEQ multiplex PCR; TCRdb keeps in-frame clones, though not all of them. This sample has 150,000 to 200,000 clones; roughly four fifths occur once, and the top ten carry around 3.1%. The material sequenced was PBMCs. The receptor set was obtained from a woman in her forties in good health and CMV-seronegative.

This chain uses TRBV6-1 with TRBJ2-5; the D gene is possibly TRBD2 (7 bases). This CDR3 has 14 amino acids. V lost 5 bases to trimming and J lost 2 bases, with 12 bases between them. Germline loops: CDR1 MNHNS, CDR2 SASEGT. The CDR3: CASSSGGGQETQYF. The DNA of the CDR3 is TGTGCCAGCAGTTCGGGGGGCGGGCAAGAGACCCAGTACTTC.

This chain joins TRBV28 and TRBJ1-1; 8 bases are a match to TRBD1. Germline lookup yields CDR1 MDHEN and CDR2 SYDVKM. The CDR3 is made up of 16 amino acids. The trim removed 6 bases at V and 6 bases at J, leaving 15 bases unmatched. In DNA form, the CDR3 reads TGTGCCAGCAGCTCCTCTCAGGGGGCGCGAGGGGCTGAAGCTTTCTTT. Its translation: CASSSSQGARGAEAFF.

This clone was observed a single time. Here the CDR3 reads CASSFGSSGGTGLPLHF. Here the CDR3 DNA reads TGTGCCAGCAGTTTCGGGTCCAGCGGGGGAACCGGGTTACCCCTCCACTTT. This chain connects TRBV27 to TRBJ1-6, with D possibly TRBD1 on 5 matching bases. The CDR3 consists of 17 residues. Germline lookup yields CDR1 MNHEY and CDR2 SMNVEV (reference sequence). The ends were cut back, 3 bases at V and 12 bases at J, with 24 bases in the middle.

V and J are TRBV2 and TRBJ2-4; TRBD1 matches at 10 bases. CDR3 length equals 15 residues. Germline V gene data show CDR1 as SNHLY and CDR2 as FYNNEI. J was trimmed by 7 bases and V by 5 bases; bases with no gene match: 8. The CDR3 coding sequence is TGTGCCAGCAGTCGACAGGGGGCTATGAATAACATTCAGTACTTC. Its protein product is CASSRQGAMNNIQYF.

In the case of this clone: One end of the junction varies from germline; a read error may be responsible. The CDR3 spells CASSTKRGYWGDF. CDR3 DNA sequence: TGTGCCAGCAGTACCAAGAGGGGATATTGGGGGGACTTC. V and J are TRBV2 and TRBJ2-7; a weak D match, TRBD2 (6 bases). Germline lookup yields CDR1 SNHLY and CDR2 FYNNEI. The CDR3 length is 13 residues.

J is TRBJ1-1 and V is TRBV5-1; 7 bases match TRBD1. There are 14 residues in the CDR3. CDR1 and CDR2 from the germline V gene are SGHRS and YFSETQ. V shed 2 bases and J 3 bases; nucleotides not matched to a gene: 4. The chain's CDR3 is CASSLDRADTEAFF. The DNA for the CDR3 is TGCGCCAGCAGCTTAGACAGGGCGGACACTGAAGCTTTCTTT.

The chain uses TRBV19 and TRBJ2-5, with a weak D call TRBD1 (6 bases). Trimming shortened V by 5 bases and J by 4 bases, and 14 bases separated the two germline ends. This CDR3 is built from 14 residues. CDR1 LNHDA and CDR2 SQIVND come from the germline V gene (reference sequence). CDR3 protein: CASSVTGSGETQYF. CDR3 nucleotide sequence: TGTGCCAGTAGTGTTACAGGGTCCGGAGAGACCCAGTACTTC.

The CDR3 nucleotides read TGTGCCAGCAGCCTCAAAGCCCACTCCGGGAGCATCAATCAGCCCCAGCATTTT. Amino acid sequence: CASSLKAHSGSINQPQHF. The chain uses TRBV5-6 and TRBJ1-5; D not certain. From germline, CDR1 is SGHDT and CDR2 YYEEEE. The length of the CDR3 is 18 residues. Trimming left V 4 bases short and J 3 bases short, with 23 bases between.

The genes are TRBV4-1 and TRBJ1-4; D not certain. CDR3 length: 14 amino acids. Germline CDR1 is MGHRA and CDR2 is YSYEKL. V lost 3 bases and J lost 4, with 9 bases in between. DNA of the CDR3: TGCGCCAGCAGCCAGAGCAGGCTTAATGAAAAACTGTTTTTT. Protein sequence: CASSQSRLNEKLFF.

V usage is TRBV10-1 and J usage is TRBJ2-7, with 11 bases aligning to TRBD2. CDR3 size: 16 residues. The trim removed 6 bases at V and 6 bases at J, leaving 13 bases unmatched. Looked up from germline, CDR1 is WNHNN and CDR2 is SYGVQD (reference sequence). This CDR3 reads CASRTSGVPRLCEQYF. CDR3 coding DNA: TGCGCCAGCAGGACTAGCGGGGTTCCCAGGCTCTGCGAGCAGTACTTC.

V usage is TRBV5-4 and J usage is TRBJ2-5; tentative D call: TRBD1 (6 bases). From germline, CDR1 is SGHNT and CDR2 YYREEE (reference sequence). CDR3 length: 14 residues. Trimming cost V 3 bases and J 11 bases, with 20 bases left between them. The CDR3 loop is CASSSGGLPFEQYF. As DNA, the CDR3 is TGTGCCAGCAGCTCTGGGGGCTTACCGTTTGAGCAGTACTTC.

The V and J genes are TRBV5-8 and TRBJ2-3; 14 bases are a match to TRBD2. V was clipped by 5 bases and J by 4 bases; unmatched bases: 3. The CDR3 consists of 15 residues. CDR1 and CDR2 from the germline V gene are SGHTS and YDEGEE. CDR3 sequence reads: CASRPTSGGADTQYF. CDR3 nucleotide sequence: TGTGCCAGCAGACCGACTAGCGGGGGGGCAGATACGCAGTATTTT.

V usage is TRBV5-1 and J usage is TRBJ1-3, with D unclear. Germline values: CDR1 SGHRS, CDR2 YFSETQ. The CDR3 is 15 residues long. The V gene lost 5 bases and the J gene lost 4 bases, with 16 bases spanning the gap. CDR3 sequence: CASSPGNSLGNTIYF. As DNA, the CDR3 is TGCGCCAGCAGTCCCGGGAATTCGCTCGGAAACACCATATATTTT.

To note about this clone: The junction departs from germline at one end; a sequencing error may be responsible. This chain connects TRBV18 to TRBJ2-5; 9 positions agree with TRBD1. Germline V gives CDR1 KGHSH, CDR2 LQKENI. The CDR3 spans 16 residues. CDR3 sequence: CASSPPGNRGREAQYF. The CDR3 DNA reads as TGTGCCAGCTCTCCCCCTGGGAACAGGGGGCGAGAGGCCCAGTACTTC.

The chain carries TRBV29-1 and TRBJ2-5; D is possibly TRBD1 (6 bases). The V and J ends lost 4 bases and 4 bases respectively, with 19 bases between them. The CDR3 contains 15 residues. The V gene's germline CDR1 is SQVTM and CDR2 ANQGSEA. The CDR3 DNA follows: TGCAGCGTTGGGCCCCACCTACGCAGGGGAGAGACCCAGTACTTC. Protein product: CSVGPHLRRGETQYF.

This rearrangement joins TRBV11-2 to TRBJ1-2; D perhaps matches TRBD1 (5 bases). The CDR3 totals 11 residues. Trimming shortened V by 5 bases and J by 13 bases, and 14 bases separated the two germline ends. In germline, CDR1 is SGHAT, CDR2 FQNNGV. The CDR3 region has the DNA TGTGCCAGCAGCCCCGGGGGGGTCGGCACCTTC. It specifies CASSPGGVGTF. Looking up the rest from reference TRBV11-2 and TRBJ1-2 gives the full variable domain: EAGVAQSPRYKIIEKRQSVAFWCNPISGHATLYWYQQILGQGPKLLIQFQNNGVVDDSQLPKDRFSAERLKGVDSTLKIQPAKLEDSAVYLCASSPGGVGTFGSGTRLTVV.